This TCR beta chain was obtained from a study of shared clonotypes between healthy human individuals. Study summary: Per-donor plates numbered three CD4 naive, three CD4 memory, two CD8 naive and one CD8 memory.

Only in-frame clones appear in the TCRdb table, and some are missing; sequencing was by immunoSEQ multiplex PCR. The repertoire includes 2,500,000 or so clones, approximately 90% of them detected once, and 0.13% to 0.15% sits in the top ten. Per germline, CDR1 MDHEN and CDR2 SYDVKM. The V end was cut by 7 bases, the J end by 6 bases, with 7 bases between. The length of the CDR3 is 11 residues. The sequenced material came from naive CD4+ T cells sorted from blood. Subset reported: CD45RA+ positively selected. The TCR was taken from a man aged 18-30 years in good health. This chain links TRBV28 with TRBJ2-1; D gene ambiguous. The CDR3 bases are TGTGCCAGCAACTGGGGCAATGAGCAGTTCTTC. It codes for CASNWGNEQFF.